The source of this T cell receptor (beta chain) is a study of regulatory T cells in long-lasting Graves disease. About the research overall: Persistent Graves' disease meant over 5 years of antithyroid drugs with positive TSH receptor antibodies.

This clonotype occurred a few times. iRepertoire HTBI primers and Arm-PCR of CDR3 regions built TCR beta libraries. TCRdb reprocessed the multiplex PCR reads with MiXCR, giving one entry per CDR3 protein. The table lists about 430,000 distinct CDR3 sequences, roughly a fifth of them singletons, with around an eighth in the top ten. As for time point: persistent/refractory GD, antithyroid drugs over 5 years with positive TRAb. RNA from PBMCs was the source of the TCR library. This material consisted of peripheral blood mononuclear cells (PBMCs), taken when the disease was refractory, from a patient treated with antithyroid drugs. The TCR sequence derives from a female donor with Graves disease.

CDR3 region: CSGSLTGTGTQETQYF. CDR3 sequence (DNA): TGCAGTGGGTCCTTAACCGGGACAGGGACACAAGAGACCCAGTACTTC. The rearrangement joins TRBV20-1 to TRBJ2-5, with 9 bases lining up with TRBD1. The junction had 14 bases not matched to a gene; V was cut back by 7 bases and J by 2 bases. Germline V lookup: CDR1 DFQATT, CDR2 SNEGSKA (reference sequence). The CDR3 has 16 residues.